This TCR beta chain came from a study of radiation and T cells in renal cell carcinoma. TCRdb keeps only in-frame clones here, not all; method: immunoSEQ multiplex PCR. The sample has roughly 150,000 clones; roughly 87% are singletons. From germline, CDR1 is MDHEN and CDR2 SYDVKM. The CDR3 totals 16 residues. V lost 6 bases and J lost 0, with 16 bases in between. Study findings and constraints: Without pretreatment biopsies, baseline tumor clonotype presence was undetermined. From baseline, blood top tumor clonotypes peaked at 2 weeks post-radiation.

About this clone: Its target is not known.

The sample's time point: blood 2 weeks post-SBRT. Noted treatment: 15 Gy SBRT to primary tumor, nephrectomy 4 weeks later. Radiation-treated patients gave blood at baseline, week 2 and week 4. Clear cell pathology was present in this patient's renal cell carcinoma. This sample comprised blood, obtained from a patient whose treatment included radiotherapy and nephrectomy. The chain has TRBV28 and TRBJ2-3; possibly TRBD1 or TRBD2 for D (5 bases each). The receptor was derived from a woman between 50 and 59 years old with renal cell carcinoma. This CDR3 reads CASSLTALASTDTQYF. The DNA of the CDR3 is TGTGCCAGCAGCCTGACAGCCCTAGCTAGCACAGATACGCAGTATTTT.